The TCR beta chain described here comes from a study of T-cell reconstitution after alpha-beta-depleted transplantation in children. The study's findings and limits: Diversity and T-cell counts at one year after transplant derived mostly from new T cells. The origin of alpha-beta T cells about two months after transplant was reportedly several hundred expanded graft clones. Elevated TCRbeta diversity at day 60 was traced, in some patients, to surviving recipient T cells and thymic progenitors.

Preparing the TCRbeta library involved the use of unique molecular identifiers. TCRdb recomputed calls from the PCR reads with MiXCR, one row per CDR3 protein. The table includes about 420,000 distinct CDR3 sequences, 16% detected once. Germline loops: CDR1 MNHEY, CDR2 SVGAGI. The CDR3 is 16 amino acids. V lost 0 bases and J lost 6; bases outside the gene matches: 7. This clonotype was recorded a few times. Its specificity is not known. The V gene is TRBV6-5, the J gene TRBJ2-2; TRBD2 aligns across 7 bases. Here the sequenced sample was PBMCs, mostly from graft donor cells, taken 360 days after TCRalphabeta/CD19-depleted stem cell transplant. This receptor was taken from a boy in the first two years of life who had a stem cell transplant for Wiskott-Aldrich syndrome, so the T cells may come from the graft donor. This CDR3 reads CASSYSLAGEAGELFF. The CDR3 DNA reads TGTGCCAGCAGTTACTCTCTGGCGGGAGAAGCCGGGGAGCTGTTTTTT.